This T cell receptor (beta chain) emerged from a study of blood T cell repertoires in COVID-19. Study-wide background: From the United States, Italy and Spain came samples of acute and convalescent COVID-19.

V trimming: 4 bases; J trimming: 2 bases; junction bases outside the gene matches: 6. The CDR3 is made up of 15 amino acids. The V gene's germline CDR1 is SGHTS and CDR2 YDEGEE. Assignments of participants to cohorts depended upon their own reported clinical history. Study processing details: Amplification from reference gene primers served as the basis for estimated nucleated cell counts. Sequencing was performed with immunoSEQ multiplex PCR; in TCRdb, only in-frame clones are kept and a portion is missing. V and J calls and clone size follow that table, whereas D and trimming were derived from the DNA. The sample records about half a million clones, 80% to 90% being singletons. This clone was found a few times.

This sequence joins TRBV5-8 and TRBJ1-5; the match to TRBD1 covers 7 bases. Specimen: PBMCs or T cells enriched from blood (not recorded which). This clonotype originated in an older woman who had recovered from COVID-19. CDR3 bases: TGTGCCAGCAGCGACCGACAGGGTGGCAATCAGCCCCAGCATTTT. Translated: CASSDRQGGNQPQHF.